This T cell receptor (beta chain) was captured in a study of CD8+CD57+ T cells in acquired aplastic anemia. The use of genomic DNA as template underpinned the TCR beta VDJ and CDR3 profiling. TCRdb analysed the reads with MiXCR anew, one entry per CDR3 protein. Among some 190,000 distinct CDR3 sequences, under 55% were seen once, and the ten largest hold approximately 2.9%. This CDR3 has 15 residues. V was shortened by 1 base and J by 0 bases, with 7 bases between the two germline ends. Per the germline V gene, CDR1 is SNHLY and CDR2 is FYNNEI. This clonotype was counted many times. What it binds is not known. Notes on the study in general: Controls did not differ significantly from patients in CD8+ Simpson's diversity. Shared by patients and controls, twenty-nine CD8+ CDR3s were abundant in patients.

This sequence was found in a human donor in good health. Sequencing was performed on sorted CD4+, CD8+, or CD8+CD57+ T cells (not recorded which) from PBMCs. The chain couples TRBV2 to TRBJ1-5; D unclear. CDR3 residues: CASSEEGGSNQPQHF. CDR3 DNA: TGTGCCAGCAGTGAAGAGGGAGGTAGCAATCAGCCCCAGCATTTT.